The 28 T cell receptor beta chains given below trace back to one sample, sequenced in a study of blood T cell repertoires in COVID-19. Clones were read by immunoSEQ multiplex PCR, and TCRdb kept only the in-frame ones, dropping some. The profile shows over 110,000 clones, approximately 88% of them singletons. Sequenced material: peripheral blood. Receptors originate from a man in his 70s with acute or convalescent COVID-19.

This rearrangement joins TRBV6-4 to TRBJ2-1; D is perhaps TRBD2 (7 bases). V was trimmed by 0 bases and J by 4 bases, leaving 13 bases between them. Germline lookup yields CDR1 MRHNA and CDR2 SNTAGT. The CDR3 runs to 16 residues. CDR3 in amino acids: CASSDSFKGGYNEQFF. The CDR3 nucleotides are TGTGCCAGCAGTGACTCTTTTAAGGGGGGGTACAATGAGCAGTTCTTC.

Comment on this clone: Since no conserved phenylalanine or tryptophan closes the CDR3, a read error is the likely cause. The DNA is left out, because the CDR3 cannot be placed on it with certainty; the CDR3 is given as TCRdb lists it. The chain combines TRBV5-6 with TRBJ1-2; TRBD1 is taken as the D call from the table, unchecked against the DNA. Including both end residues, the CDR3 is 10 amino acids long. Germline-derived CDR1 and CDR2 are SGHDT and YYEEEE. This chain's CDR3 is CASSCYRGAV.

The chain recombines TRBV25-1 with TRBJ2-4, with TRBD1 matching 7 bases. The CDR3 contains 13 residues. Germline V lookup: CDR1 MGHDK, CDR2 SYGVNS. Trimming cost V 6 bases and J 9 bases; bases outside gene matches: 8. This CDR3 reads CASRGTAKGIQYF. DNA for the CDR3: TGTGCCAGCAGAGGGACAGCGAAGGGCATTCAGTACTTC.

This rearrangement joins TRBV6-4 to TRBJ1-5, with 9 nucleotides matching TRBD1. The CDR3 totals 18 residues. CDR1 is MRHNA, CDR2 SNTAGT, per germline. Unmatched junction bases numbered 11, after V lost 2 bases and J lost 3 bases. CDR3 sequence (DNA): TGTGCCAGCAGTGACAAAGGGGACAGGGAAATAAACAATCAGCCCCAGCATTTT. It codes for CASSDKGDREINNQPQHF.

CDR3 sequence: CASRDEGGQSYSNQPQHF. The CDR3 DNA reads as TGTGCCAGCAGAGACGAAGGGGGACAGAGTTATAGCAATCAGCCCCAGCATTTT. The chain carries TRBV28 and TRBJ1-5; 7 bases are a match to TRBD1. J lost 0 bases, V lost 6 bases, and 14 bases had no gene match. Germline lookup yields CDR1 MDHEN and CDR2 SYDVKM. The CDR3 has 18 amino acids.

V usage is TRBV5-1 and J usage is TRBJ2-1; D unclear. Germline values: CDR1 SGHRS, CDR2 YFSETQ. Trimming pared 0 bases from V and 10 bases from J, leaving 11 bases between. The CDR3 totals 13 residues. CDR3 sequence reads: CASSLVTAGEQFF. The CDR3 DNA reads TGCGCCAGCAGCTTGGTAACCGCCGGGGAGCAGTTCTTC.

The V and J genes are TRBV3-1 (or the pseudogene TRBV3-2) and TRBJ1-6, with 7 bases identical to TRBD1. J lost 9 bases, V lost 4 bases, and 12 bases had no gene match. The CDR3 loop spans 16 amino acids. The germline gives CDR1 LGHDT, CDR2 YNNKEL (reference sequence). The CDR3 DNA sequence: TGTGCCAGCAGCCCATTCTCGACAGGGAAGATTTCACCCCTCCACTTT. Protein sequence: CASSPFSTGKISPLHF.

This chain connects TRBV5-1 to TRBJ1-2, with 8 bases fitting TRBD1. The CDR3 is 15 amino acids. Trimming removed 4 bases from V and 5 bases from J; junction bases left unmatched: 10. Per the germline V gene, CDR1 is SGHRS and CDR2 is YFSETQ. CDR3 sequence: CASSSGQGLRYGYTF. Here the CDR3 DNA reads TGCGCCAGCAGCAGCGGACAGGGATTACGATATGGCTACACCTTC.

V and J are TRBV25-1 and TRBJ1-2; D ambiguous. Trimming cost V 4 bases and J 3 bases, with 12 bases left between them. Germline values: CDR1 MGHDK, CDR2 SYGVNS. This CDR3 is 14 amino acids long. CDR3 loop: CASSAGGRYYGYTF. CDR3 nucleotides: TGTGCCAGCAGTGCTGGAGGGAGATACTATGGCTACACCTTC.

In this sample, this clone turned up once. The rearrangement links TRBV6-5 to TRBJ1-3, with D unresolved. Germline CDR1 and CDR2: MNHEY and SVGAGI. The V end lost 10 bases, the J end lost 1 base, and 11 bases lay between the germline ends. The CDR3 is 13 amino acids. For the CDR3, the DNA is TGTGCCACCGAGGGTGATTCTGGAAACACCATATATTTT. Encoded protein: CATEGDSGNTIYF.

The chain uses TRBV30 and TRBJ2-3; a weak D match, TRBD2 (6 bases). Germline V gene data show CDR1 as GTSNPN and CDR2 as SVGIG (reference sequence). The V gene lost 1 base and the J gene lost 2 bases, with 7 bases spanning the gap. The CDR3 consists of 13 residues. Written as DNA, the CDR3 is TGTGCCTGGAGTGCGGGACTCACAGATACGCAGTATTTT. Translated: CAWSAGLTDTQYF.

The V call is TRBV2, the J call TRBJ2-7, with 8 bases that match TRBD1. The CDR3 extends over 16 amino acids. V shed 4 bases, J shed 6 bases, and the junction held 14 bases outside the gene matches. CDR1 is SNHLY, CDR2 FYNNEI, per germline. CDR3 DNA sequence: TGTGCCAGCAGTGTAAGCCTGACAGGGGAAGCCATCGAGCAGTACTTC. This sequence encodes CASSVSLTGEAIEQYF.

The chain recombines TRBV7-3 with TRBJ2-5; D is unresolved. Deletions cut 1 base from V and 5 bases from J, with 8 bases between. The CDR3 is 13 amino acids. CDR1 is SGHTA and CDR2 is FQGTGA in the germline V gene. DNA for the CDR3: TGTGCCAGCAGCTTAATCACCGGGGAGACCCAGTACTTC. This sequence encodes CASSLITGETQYF. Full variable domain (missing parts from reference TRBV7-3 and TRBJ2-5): GAGVSQTPSNKVTEKGKYVELRCDPISGHTALYWYRQSLGQGPEFLIYFQGTGAADDSGLPNDRFFAVRPEGSVSTLKIQRTERGDSAVYLCASSLITGETQYFGPGTRLLVL.

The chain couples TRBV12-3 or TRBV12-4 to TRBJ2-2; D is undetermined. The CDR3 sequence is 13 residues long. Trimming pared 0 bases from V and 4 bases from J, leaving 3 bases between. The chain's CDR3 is CASSLAVTGELFF. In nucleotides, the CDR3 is TGTGCCAGCAGTTTAGCCGTCACCGGGGAGCTGTTTTTT.

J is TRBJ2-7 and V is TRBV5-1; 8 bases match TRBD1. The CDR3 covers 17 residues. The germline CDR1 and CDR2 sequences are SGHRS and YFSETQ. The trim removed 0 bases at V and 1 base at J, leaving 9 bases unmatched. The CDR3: CASSLEVVTGASYEQYF. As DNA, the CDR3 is TGCGCCAGCAGCTTGGAGGTTGTGACAGGGGCATCCTACGAGCAGTACTTC.

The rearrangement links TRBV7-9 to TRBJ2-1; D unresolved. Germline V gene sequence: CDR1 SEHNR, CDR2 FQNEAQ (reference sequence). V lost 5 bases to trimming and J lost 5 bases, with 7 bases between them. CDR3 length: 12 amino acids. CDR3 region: CASSPQDNEQFF. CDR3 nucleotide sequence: TGTGCCAGCAGCCCCCAGGACAATGAGCAGTTCTTC.

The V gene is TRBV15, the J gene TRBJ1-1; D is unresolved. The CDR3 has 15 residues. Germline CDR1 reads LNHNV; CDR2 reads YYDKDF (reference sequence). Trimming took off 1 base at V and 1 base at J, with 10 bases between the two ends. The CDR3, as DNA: TGTGCCACCAGCAGAGCGACGGGAGGGAACACTGAAGCTTTCTTT. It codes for CATSRATGGNTEAFF.

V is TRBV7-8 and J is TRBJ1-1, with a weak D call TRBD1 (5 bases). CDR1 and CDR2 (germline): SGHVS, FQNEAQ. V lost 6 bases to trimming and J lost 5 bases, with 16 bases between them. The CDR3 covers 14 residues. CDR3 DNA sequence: TGTGCCAGCAGTCGATCCGACGGGGGGACTGAAGCTTTCTTT. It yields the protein CASSRSDGGTEAFF. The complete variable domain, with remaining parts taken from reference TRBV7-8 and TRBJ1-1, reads GAGVSQSPRYKVAKRGQDVALRCDPISGHVSLFWYQQALGQGPEFLTYFQNEAQLDKSGLPSDRFFAERPEGSVSTLKIQRTQQEDSAVYLCASSRSDGGTEAFFGQGTRLTVV.

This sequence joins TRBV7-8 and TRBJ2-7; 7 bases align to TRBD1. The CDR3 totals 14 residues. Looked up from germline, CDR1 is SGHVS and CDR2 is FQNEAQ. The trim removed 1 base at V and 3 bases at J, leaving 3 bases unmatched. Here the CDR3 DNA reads TGTGCCAGCAGCTTAGTCGCAGGGGGCTACGAGCAGTACTTC. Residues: CASSLVAGGYEQYF.

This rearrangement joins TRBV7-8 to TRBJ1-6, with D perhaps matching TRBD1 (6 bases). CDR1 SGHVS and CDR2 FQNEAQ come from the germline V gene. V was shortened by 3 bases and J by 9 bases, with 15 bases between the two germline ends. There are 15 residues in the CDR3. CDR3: CASSFLDSTGSPLHF. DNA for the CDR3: TGTGCCAGCAGCTTTTTGGACAGTACGGGTTCACCCCTCCACTTT.

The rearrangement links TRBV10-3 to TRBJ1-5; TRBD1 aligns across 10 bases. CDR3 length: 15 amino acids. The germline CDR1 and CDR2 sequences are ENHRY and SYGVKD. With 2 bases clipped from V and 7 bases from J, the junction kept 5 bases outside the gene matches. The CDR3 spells CAISEGTGARQPQHF. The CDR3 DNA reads TGTGCCATCAGTGAGGGGACAGGGGCTAGACAGCCCCAGCATTTT.

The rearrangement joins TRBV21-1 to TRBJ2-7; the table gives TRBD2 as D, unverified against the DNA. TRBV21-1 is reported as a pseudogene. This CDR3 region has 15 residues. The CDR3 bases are TGTGCCAGCAGCAAAGGGGCGGGAGGGCCGGTCGAGCAGTACTTC. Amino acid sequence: CASSKGAGGPVEQYF.

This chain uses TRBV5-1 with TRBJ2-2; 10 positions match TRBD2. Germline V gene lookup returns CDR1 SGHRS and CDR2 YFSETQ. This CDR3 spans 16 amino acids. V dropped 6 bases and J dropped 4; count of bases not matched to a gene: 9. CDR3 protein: CASNLKLAGSTGELFF. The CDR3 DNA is TGCGCCAGCAACTTAAAACTAGCGGGAAGCACCGGGGAGCTGTTTTTT.

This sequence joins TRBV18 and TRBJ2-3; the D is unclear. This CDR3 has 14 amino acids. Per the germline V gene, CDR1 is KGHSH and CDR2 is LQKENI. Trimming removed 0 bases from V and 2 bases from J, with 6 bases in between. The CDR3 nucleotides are TGTGCCAGCTCACCACCCCGAGCCACAGATACGCAGTATTTT. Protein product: CASSPPRATDTQYF.

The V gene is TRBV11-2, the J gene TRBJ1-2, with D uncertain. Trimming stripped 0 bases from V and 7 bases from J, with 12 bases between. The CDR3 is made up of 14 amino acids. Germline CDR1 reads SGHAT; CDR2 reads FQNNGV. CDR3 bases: TGTGCCAGCAGCTTAGATCAAGGAGTATCTGGCTACACCTTC. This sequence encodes CASSLDQGVSGYTF.

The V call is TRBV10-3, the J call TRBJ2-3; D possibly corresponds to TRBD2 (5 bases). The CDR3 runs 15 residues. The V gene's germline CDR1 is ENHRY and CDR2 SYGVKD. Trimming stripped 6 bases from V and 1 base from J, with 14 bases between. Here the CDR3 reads CAISETRRGTDTQYF. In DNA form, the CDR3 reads TGTGCCATCAGCGAAACTAGGAGAGGCACAGATACGCAGTATTTT.

The DNA of the CDR3 is TGTGCCAGCAGTACCGGGACAGGGTATTCACCCCTCCACTTT. The encoded protein is CASSTGTGYSPLHF. The chain links TRBV6-5 to TRBJ1-6; TRBD1 matches 9 bases. V dropped 5 bases and J dropped 8; count of bases not matched to a gene: 4. This CDR3 comprises 14 residues. Germline CDR1 MNHEY, CDR2 SVGAGI.

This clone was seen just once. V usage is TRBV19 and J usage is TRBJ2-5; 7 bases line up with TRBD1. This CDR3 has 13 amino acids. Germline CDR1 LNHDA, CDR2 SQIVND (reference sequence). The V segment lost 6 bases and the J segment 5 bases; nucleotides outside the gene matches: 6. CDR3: CASRRDSSETQYF. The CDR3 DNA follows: TGTGCCAGTAGACGGGACAGTTCGGAGACCCAGTACTTC.